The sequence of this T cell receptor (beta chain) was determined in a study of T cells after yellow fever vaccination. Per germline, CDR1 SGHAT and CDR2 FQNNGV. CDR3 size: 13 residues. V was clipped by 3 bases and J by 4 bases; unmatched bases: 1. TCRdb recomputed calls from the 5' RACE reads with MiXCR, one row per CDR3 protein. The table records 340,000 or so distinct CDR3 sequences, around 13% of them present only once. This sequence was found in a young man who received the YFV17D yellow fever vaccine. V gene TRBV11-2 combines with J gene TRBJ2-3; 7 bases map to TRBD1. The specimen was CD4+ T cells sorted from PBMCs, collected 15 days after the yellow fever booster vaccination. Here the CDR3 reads CASSFRGPDTQYF. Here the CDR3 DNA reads TGTGCCAGCAGCTTTAGGGGGCCAGATACGCAGTATTTT.